These T cell receptor beta chains were read from a single sample in a study of pediatric ulcerative colitis. Profiling relied on immunoSEQ multiplex PCR, and the TCRdb table lists in-frame clones only, not all of them. The data hold about 12,000 clones, with around 77% observed a single time. The source material was gut tissue. These TCRs come from a boy between 5 and 17 years old who was a control in a study of pediatric ulcerative colitis. CDR3s include the opening cysteine and the closing phenylalanine or tryptophan. The order of the fields is V gene, clone size, D gene, J gene, CDR3 protein, CDR3 DNA. The D gene is left open where the match is weak. Not all rows give a size; the values are once, few, many and, for expanded clones, a class.

>TRBV4-2|.|TRBD2|TRBJ2-1
CASSDGLAGGGEQFF
TGTGCCAGCAGCGATGGACTAGCGGGAGGGGGTGAGCAGTTCTTC
>TRBV9|.|.|TRBJ2-2
CASSLRGGVGTGELFF
TGTGCCAGCAGCCTAAGAGGGGGAGTGGGGACCGGGGAGCTGTTTTTT
>TRBV5-1|.|.|TRBJ1-3
CASSLVQTGAGNTIYF
TGCGCCAGCAGCTTGGTACAGACGGGAGCGGGAAACACCATATATTTT
>TRBV2|.|.|TRBJ2-6
CASTGGSNVLTF
TGTGCCAGCACTGGGGGGTCCAACGTCCTGACTTTC
>TRBV15|.|TRBD2|TRBJ2-5
CATSRDLVAGVLETQYF
TGTGCCACCAGCAGAGATCTCGTAGCGGGAGTCCTGGAGACCCAGTACTTC
>TRBV5-1|.|.|TRBJ2-3
CASSLLGVPSSTDTQYF
TGCGCCAGCAGCTTGCTGGGGGTACCGTCTAGCACAGATACGCAGTATTTT
>TRBV4-2|.|TRBD1|TRBJ1-5
CASSQDRGTASNQPQHF
TGTGCCAGCAGCCAAGATCGCGGGACAGCTTCCAATCAGCCCCAGCATTTT
>TRBV7-2|.|TRBD1|TRBJ1-1
CASSLGLTGVDTEAFF
TGTGCCAGCAGCTTGGGCCTCACAGGGGTGGACACTGAAGCTTTCTTT
>TRBV7-9|.|.|TRBJ1-2
CASSLEGYGYTF
TGTGCCAGCAGCTTAGAGGGTTATGGCTACACCTTC
>TRBV9|.|TRBD1|TRBJ2-1
CASSSGQGAFNEQFF
TGTGCCAGCAGCTCCGGACAGGGGGCTTTCAATGAGCAGTTCTTC
>TRBV11-3|.|.|TRBJ1-1
CASSSYTEAFF
TGTGCCAGCAGCAGCTACACTGAAGCTTTCTTT
>TRBV7-8|.|.|TRBJ2-7
CASSPTAAYEQYF
TGTGCCAGCAGCCCCACCGCCGCTTACGAGCAGTACTTC
>TRBV11-2|.|.|TRBJ1-2
CASSLGVGGTYGYTF
TGTGCCAGCAGCTTAGGGGTCGGAGGTACCTATGGCTACACCTTC
>TRBV5-1|.|.|TRBJ2-6
CASSPGPNSGANVLTF
TGCGCCAGCAGTCCTGGACCGAACTCTGGGGCCAACGTCCTGACTTTC
>TRBV6-1|.|.|TRBJ2-3
CASSLGREDTQYF
TGTGCCAGCAGTCTGGGCAGGGAGGATACGCAGTATTTT
>TRBV6-1|.|TRBD2|TRBJ2-7
CASRVELGGPYEQYF
TGTGCCAGCAGAGTGGAATTGGGAGGGCCCTACGAGCAGTACTTC
>TRBV5-1|few|.|TRBJ1-4
CASSLGGTTNEKLFF
TGCGCCAGCAGCTTGGGGGGGACAACTAATGAAAAACTGTTTTTT
>TRBV29-1|few|.|TRBJ2-2
CSVGTNSNTGELFF
TGCAGCGTTGGTACTAACTCGAACACCGGGGAGCTGTTTTTT
>TRBV10-3|.|.|TRBJ2-3
CAISDLDGITDTQYF
TGTGCCATCAGTGATTTGGACGGGATCACAGATACGCAGTATTTT
>TRBV7-9|.|TRBD2|TRBJ2-1
CASSLMAGGNNEQFF
TGTGCCAGCAGCTTAATGGCGGGAGGAAACAATGAGCAGTTCTTC
>TRBV30|.|.|TRBJ2-2
CAWRGPGTGELFF
TGTGCCTGGAGAGGGCCCGGCACCGGGGAGCTGTTTTTT
>TRBV7-8|.|TRBD2|TRBJ2-7
CASSFAAGVSYEQYF
TGTGCCAGCAGCTTCGCGGCGGGGGTCTCCTACGAGCAGTACTTC
>TRBV6-5|.|TRBD2|TRBJ2-1
CASSSGLAGVHEQFF
TGTGCCAGCAGTTCGGGACTAGCGGGAGTCCATGAGCAGTTCTTC
>TRBV6-5|.|.|TRBJ2-2
CASRWRTNTGELFF
TGTGCCAGCAGGTGGAGGACTAACACCGGGGAGCTGTTTTTT
>TRBV29-1|.|TRBD1|TRBJ2-1
CSVDRASYNEQFF
TGCAGCGTAGACAGGGCGTCCTACAATGAGCAGTTCTTC
>TRBV6-1|.|.|TRBJ2-3
CASSHRVADTQYF
TGTGCCAGCAGTCACAGGGTTGCAGATACGCAGTATTTT
>TRBV10-3|few|TRBD2|TRBJ2-1
CAISFKAGVLSNEQFF
TGTGCCATCAGTTTCAAAGCGGGAGTATTGAGCAATGAGCAGTTCTTC
>TRBV4-2|few|TRBD1|TRBJ1-2
CASSQLLTGDRNYGYTF
TGTGCCAGCAGCCAACTTTTGACAGGGGATAGGAACTATGGCTACACCTTC
>TRBV5-1|.|.|TRBJ1-1
CASSLQGSNTEAFF
TGCGCCAGCAGCTTGCAGGGGAGTAACACTGAAGCTTTCTTT
>TRBV6-5|.|TRBD1|TRBJ1-4
CASSYSRDRGEKLFF
TGTGCCAGCAGTTACAGCAGGGACAGGGGTGAAAAACTGTTTTTT
>TRBV19|few|TRBD1|TRBJ1-5
CASSINRGGNQPQHF
TGTGCCAGTAGTATTAACAGGGGTGGAAATCAGCCCCAGCATTTT
>TRBV7-3|.|TRBD2|TRBJ2-1
CASSLNGGSYNEQFF
TGTGCCAGCAGCTTAAACGGGGGGTCCTACAATGAGCAGTTCTTC
>TRBV7-9|.|.|TRBJ2-7
CATQRAPGDYEQYF
TGTGCGACACAAAGGGCTCCGGGGGACTACGAGCAGTACTTC
>TRBV6-1|.|.|TRBJ2-1
CASSADEPYNEQFF
TGTGCCAGCAGTGCGGACGAGCCCTACAATGAGCAGTTCTTC
>TRBV19|.|.|TRBJ2-3
CASRTEPYTDTQYF
TGTGCCAGTAGGACAGAGCCCTACACAGATACGCAGTATTTT
>TRBV19|.|.|TRBJ2-3
CASTYITGGMDTQYF
TGTGCCAGTACCTACATAACCGGGGGCATGGATACGCAGTATTTT
>TRBV6-4|.|.|TRBJ2-3
CASSAGDTDTQYF
TGTGCCAGCAGTGCAGGGGACACAGATACGCAGTATTTT
>TRBV5-1|once|.|TRBJ2-2
CASRSTSGELFF
TGCGCCAGCAGGTCCACGTCTGGGGAGCTGTTTTTT
>TRBV18|.|TRBD2|TRBJ2-3
CASSPPFGGRGTDTQYF
TGTGCCAGCTCACCACCGTTTGGCGGGAGAGGCACAGATACGCAGTATTTT
>TRBV2|.|TRBD2|TRBJ2-2
CASRPGTRGTGELFF
TGTGCCAGCAGGCCGGGGACTAGGGGTACCGGGGAGCTGTTTTTT
>TRBV9|few|.|TRBJ1-1
CASSPSSLEAFF
TGTGCCAGCAGCCCCTCGAGTTTGGAAGCTTTCTTT
>TRBV6-5|.|.|TRBJ1-5
CASSPGGNNQPQHF
TGTGCCAGCAGTCCCGGGGGCAACAATCAGCCCCAGCATTTT
>TRBV7-2|.|.|TRBJ1-5
CASSFAKGPQHF
TGTGCCAGCAGCTTCGCAAAAGGGCCCCAGCATTTT
>TRBV7-8|.|.|TRBJ1-2
CASSWEVTYGYTF
TGTGCCAGCAGCTGGGAAGTAACCTATGGCTACACCTTC
>TRBV5-1|.|TRBD1|TRBJ2-2
CASSFGQGNTGELFF
TGCGCCAGCAGCTTTGGACAGGGGAACACCGGGGAGCTGTTTTTT
>TRBV19|once|.|TRBJ1-3
CASSISPDGNTIYF
TGTGCCAGTAGTATCTCCCCGGACGGAAACACCATATATTTT
>TRBV4-3|.|TRBD1|TRBJ2-3
CASSQDWTGPTDTQYF
TGCGCCAGCAGCCAAGATTGGACAGGGCCCACAGATACGCAGTATTTT
>TRBV7-3|few|TRBD1|TRBJ1-1
CASSLTGQGAGTEAFF
TGTGCCAGCAGCTTAACGGGACAGGGAGCTGGCACTGAAGCTTTCTTT
>TRBV11-3|once|TRBD2|TRBJ2-2
CASSPFGGDTGELFF
TGTGCCAGCAGCCCTTTCGGGGGGGACACCGGGGAGCTGTTTTTT
>TRBV2|few|TRBD2|TRBJ2-3
CASTLTSGAYTSTDTQYF
TGTGCCAGCACTTTGACTAGCGGGGCCTATACTAGCACAGATACGCAGTATTTT
>TRBV14|.|.|TRBJ2-3
CASSQDSVGITDTQYF
TGTGCCAGCAGCCAAGATAGTGTGGGCATCACAGATACGCAGTATTTT
>TRBV5-6|few|.|TRBJ2-5
CASSLRLRETQYF
TGTGCCAGCAGCTTAAGGCTCCGAGAGACCCAGTACTTC
>TRBV30|once|.|TRBJ2-2
CAWSWAGELFF
TGTGCCTGGAGTTGGGCCGGGGAGCTGTTTTTT
>TRBV28|.|.|TRBJ2-5
CASSFRRGRPYF
TGTGCCAGCAGTTTCAGGAGGGGGCGCCCGTACTTC
>TRBV6-1|.|.|TRBJ2-2
CASSLGHYTGELFF
TGTGCCAGCAGTTTGGGCCATTACACCGGGGAGCTGTTTTTT